The rows below give T cell receptor beta chains drawn from one sample of a study of T cell responses to AZD1222 COVID-19 vaccine. Only in-frame clones appear in the TCRdb table, and some are missing; sequencing was by immunoSEQ multiplex PCR. The sample has some 60,000 clones; about 74% are singletons. Here the sequenced sample was peripheral blood, taken 28 days after the second AZD1222 dose. The receptors originated from an adult who received the AZD1222 COVID-19 vaccine. Each CDR3 is given with its conserved first and last residue. D genes are given only for firm matches. Not every row has a clone size; where given, it reads once, few, many or a size class.

CDR3: CASSLQAGPSTDTQYF
DNA: TGTGCCAGCTCACTGCAAGCGGGTCCTAGCACAGATACGCAGTATTTT
V: TRBV18
J: TRBJ2-3
size: .
D: .

CDR3: CASSLQPLNTEAFF
DNA: TGTGCCAGCAGCTTACAGCCCCTGAACACTGAAGCTTTCTTT
V: TRBV11-2
J: TRBJ1-1
size: .
D: .

CDR3: CASSLDRGANTGELFF
DNA: TGTGCCAGCAGTCTTGATAGAGGGGCGAACACCGGGGAGCTGTTTTTT
V: TRBV28
J: TRBJ2-2
size: .
D: .

CDR3: CASRRRSAANEQFF
DNA: TGTGCCAGCAGACGCCGTTCAGCGGCCAATGAGCAGTTCTTC
V: TRBV6-5
J: TRBJ2-1
size: .
D: .

CDR3: CASSRTSGQVSNQPQHF
DNA: TGTGCCAGCAGTCGAACCTCGGGACAGGTCTCCAATCAGCCCCAGCATTTT
V: TRBV6-6
J: TRBJ1-5
size: few
D: TRBD1

CDR3: CASSQQLFTDTQYF
DNA: TGTGCCAGTAGTCAACAACTCTTCACAGATACGCAGTATTTT
V: TRBV19
J: TRBJ2-3
size: .
D: .

CDR3: CASSLQGGNQPQHF
DNA: TGTGCCAGCAGCCTACAGGGAGGCAATCAGCCCCAGCATTTT
V: TRBV6-2/TRBV6-3
J: TRBJ1-5
size: .
D: .

CDR3: CASSFIPLTNEKLFF
DNA: TGTGCCAGCAGTTTCATCCCACTTACTAATGAAAAACTGTTTTTT
V: TRBV28
J: TRBJ1-4
size: .
D: .

CDR3: CASSYSGSKYGYTF
DNA: TGTGCCAGCAGTTACTCGGGGTCCAAGTATGGCTACACCTTC
V: TRBV6-5
J: TRBJ1-2
size: .
D: .

CDR3: CASSPRFQGVRATNEKLFF
DNA: TGTGCCAGCTCACCACGGTTTCAGGGAGTCCGGGCAACTAATGAAAAACTGTTTTTT
V: TRBV18
J: TRBJ1-4
size: .
D: .

CDR3: CASSPGIIGAGELFF
DNA: TGTGCCAGCAGTCCGGGAATTATCGGGGCCGGGGAGCTGTTTTTT
V: TRBV6-5
J: TRBJ2-2
size: once
D: .

CDR3: CASSPMINEQFF
DNA: TGTGCCAGCAGCCCTATGATAAATGAGCAGTTCTTC
V: TRBV7-9
J: TRBJ2-1
size: .
D: .

CDR3: CASSLSINYGYTF
DNA: TGTGCCAGCAGTTTATCCATCAACTATGGCTACACCTTC
V: TRBV27
J: TRBJ1-2
size: .
D: .

CDR3: CASSLGIQGGEPQHF
DNA: TGCGCCAGCAGCTTGGGCATCCAGGGTGGTGAGCCCCAGCATTTT
V: TRBV5-1
J: TRBJ1-5
size: .
D: .

CDR3: CASSLDGRGSGNTIYF
DNA: TGCGCCAGCAGCCTTGATGGACGGGGCTCTGGAAACACCATATATTTT
V: TRBV5-1
J: TRBJ1-3
size: .
D: .

CDR3: CASSWGAGSQPQHF
DNA: TGTGCCAGCAGCTGGGGGGCGGGTTCTCAGCCCCAGCATTTT
V: TRBV5-5
J: TRBJ1-5
size: .
D: .

CDR3: CASSLDGGPGETFF
DNA: TGTGCCAGCAGCTTAGATGGGGGACCCGGGGAGACTTTCTTT
V: TRBV7-2
J: TRBJ1-1
size: .
D: .

CDR3: CASRNNGELFF
DNA: TGTGCCAGCAGAAACAACGGGGAGCTGTTTTTT
V: TRBV6-5
J: TRBJ2-2
size: once
D: .

CDR3: CASSLEGRTGAQEQFF
DNA: TGCGCCAGCAGCTTGGAGGGGCGTACGGGGGCGCAGGAGCAGTTCTTC
V: TRBV5-1
J: TRBJ2-1
size: .
D: .

CDR3: CASSLVAPAVAGANVLTF
DNA: TGTGCCAGCAGCTTAGTGGCGCCCGCTGTGGCTGGGGCCAACGTCCTGACTTTC
V: TRBV7-8
J: TRBJ2-6
size: .
D: .

CDR3: CASPDRAATDTQYF
DNA: TGTGCCAGCCCCGACAGGGCTGCCACAGATACGCAGTATTTT
V: TRBV2
J: TRBJ2-3
size: .
D: TRBD1

CDR3: CASSKTVSNTEAFF
DNA: TGTGCCAGTAGTAAGACCGTCTCGAACACTGAAGCTTTCTTT
V: TRBV19
J: TRBJ1-1
size: once
D: .

CDR3: CASSLGQPGANVLTF
DNA: TGTGCCAGCAGCCTTGGACAGCCTGGGGCCAACGTCCTGACTTTC
V: TRBV11-1
J: TRBJ2-6
size: .
D: .

CDR3: CASSLRTGKYGYTF
DNA: TGTGCCAGCAGCCTACGGACAGGGAAGTATGGCTACACCTTC
V: TRBV7-8
J: TRBJ1-2
size: few
D: TRBD1

CDR3: CASSLGPWPYGYTF
DNA: TGTGCCAGCAGCTTGGGGCCCTGGCCCTATGGCTACACCTTC
V: TRBV5-6
J: TRBJ1-2
size: few
D: .

CDR3: CASSLGGEGETQYF
DNA: TGTGCCAGCAGCTTAGGAGGGGAAGGTGAGACCCAGTACTTC
V: TRBV5-6
J: TRBJ2-5
size: .
D: .

CDR3: CASQLSSGNTIYF
DNA: TGTGCCAGCCAGCTGAGCTCTGGAAACACCATATATTTT
V: TRBV7-2
J: TRBJ1-3
size: .
D: .

CDR3: CASSLRTGRGGQETQYF
DNA: TGTGCCAGCAGCTTACGGACAGGGCGGGGCGGACAAGAGACCCAGTACTTC
V: TRBV13
J: TRBJ2-5
size: .
D: TRBD1

CDR3: CASSRQGSNTGELFF
DNA: TGTGCCAGCAGCCGACAGGGGTCGAACACCGGGGAGCTGTTTTTT
V: TRBV27
J: TRBJ2-2
size: .
D: TRBD1

CDR3: CASSSAGVTDTQYF
DNA: TGTGCCAGTAGTTCGGCGGGGGTCACAGATACGCAGTATTTT
V: TRBV19
J: TRBJ2-3
size: .
D: TRBD2

CDR3: CASSQDHRGAGGNTIYF
DNA: TGTGCCAGCAGCCAAGATCATCGGGGGGCGGGCGGAAACACCATATATTTT
V: TRBV4-2
J: TRBJ1-3
size: .
D: .

CDR3: CASENDRGGNSPLHF
DNA: TGTGCCAGCGAAAACGACAGGGGAGGGAATTCACCCCTCCACTTT
V: TRBV2
J: TRBJ1-6
size: .
D: TRBD1

CDR3: CASSRGQGAVRRETQYF
DNA: TGTGCCAGCAGCCGGGGACAGGGGGCAGTTAGGCGGGAGACCCAGTACTTC
V: TRBV13
J: TRBJ2-5
size: .
D: TRBD1

CDR3: CASINLNTEAFF
DNA: TGTGCCAGTATAAACCTGAACACTGAAGCTTTCTTT
V: TRBV19
J: TRBJ1-1
size: .
D: .

CDR3: CASSVQSSYNEQFF
DNA: TGTGCCAGCAGCGTCCAAAGCTCCTACAATGAGCAGTTCTTC
V: TRBV9
J: TRBJ2-1
size: .
D: .

CDR3: CASSHLEETGAGNTIYF
DNA: TGTGCCAGCAGCCATTTAGAAGAGACAGGGGCTGGAAACACCATATATTTT
V: TRBV4-2
J: TRBJ1-3
size: few
D: TRBD1

CDR3: CASSPGTGEKETQYF
DNA: TGTGCCAGCTCACCCGGGACAGGGGAGAAGGAGACCCAGTACTTC
V: TRBV18
J: TRBJ2-5
size: .
D: TRBD1

CDR3: CASSQNAAGFNTGELFF
DNA: TGCGCCAGCAGCCAAAACGCGGCGGGGTTTAACACCGGGGAGCTGTTTTTT
V: TRBV4-3
J: TRBJ2-2
size: .
D: .

CDR3: CASIRDLQETQYF
DNA: TGTGCCAGCATAAGGGACTTACAAGAGACCCAGTACTTC
V: TRBV6-5
J: TRBJ2-5
size: .
D: .

CDR3: CATSRARQGTYGYTF
DNA: TGTGCCACCAGCAGAGCGAGACAGGGAACATATGGCTACACCTTC
V: TRBV15
J: TRBJ1-2
size: .
D: TRBD1

CDR3: CASSQDEGAPYGYTF
DNA: TGTGCCAGCAGCCAAGACGAGGGGGCCCCCTATGGCTACACCTTC
V: TRBV4-2
J: TRBJ1-2
size: .
D: TRBD1

CDR3: CASRITQNYGYTF
DNA: TGTGCCAGCAGAATAACCCAGAACTATGGCTACACCTTC
V: TRBV12-3/TRBV12-4
J: TRBJ1-2
size: .
D: .

CDR3: CASSWASSGNTIYF
DNA: TGTGCCAGCTCGTGGGCGAGCTCTGGAAACACCATATATTTT
V: TRBV7-8
J: TRBJ1-3
size: .
D: .